These 6 T cell receptor beta chains were sequenced from one sample in a study of OX40 agonist ivuxolimab in advanced cancers. Here immunoSEQ multiplex PCR was the method, and the copy in TCRdb shows in-frame clones only, minus some. Of 50,000 to 65,000 clones listed, around 90% were seen once; the top ten hold more than 20%. Sequences were derived from CD4+ or CD8+ T cells sorted from blood, sampled in a trial of the OX40 agonist ivuxolimab. The receptors stem from an adult with an advanced solid tumor such as melanoma, head and neck, liver or kidney cancer.

V and J are TRBV11-3 and TRBJ1-6; D is possibly TRBD1 (5 bases). The CDR3 loop spans 15 amino acids. V lost 5 bases, J lost 2 bases, and 10 bases lay in between. Germline CDR1 SGHNT, CDR2 YENEEA. CDR3 region: CASSTQGTYNSPLHF. DNA of the CDR3: TGTGCCAGCAGCACCCAGGGAACCTATAATTCACCCCTCCACTTT. The full variable domain, completed using reference TRBV11-3 and TRBJ1-6, is EAGVVQSPRYKIIEKKQPVAFWCNPISGHNTLYWYLQNLGQGPELLIRYENEEAVDDSQLPKDRFSAERLKGVDSTLKIQPAELGDSAVYLCASSTQGTYNSPLHFGNGTRLTVT.

This clone has just one count. The chain carries TRBV28 and TRBJ2-1; unclear D gene. Germline V CDR1 and CDR2: MDHEN, SYDVKM. There are 11 residues in the CDR3. Trimming stripped 7 bases from V and 8 bases from J, with 9 bases between. The CDR3 loop is CASKFSDEQFF. For the CDR3, the DNA is TGTGCCAGCAAATTCAGCGATGAGCAGTTCTTC.

This rearrangement joins TRBV30 to TRBJ2-3; no clear D. V was shortened by 1 base and J by 6 bases, with 8 bases between the two germline ends. The CDR3 has 12 amino acids. The germline V gene has CDR1 GTSNPN and CDR2 SVGIG (reference sequence). Here the CDR3 DNA reads TGTGCCTGGAGTGCCATCCGCGATACGCAGTATTTT. Residues: CAWSAIRDTQYF.

The table lists this clone with a few counts. CDR3 sequence: CASSSRDDGGYTF. The CDR3 region has the DNA TGTGCCAGCAGCTCCCGGGACGACGGTGGCTACACCTTC. V is TRBV11-3 and J is TRBJ1-2; the D gene is possibly TRBD1 (5 bases). With 4 bases removed from V and 7 bases from J, the gap between germline ends came to 13 bases. This CDR3 has 13 residues. The germline V gene has CDR1 SGHNT and CDR2 YENEEA.

The chain is built from TRBV2 and TRBJ1-2; 7 bases are shared with TRBD1. Germline CDR1 reads SNHLY; CDR2 reads FYNNEI. Trimming at V came to 6 bases and at J to 5 bases, leaving 12 bases not matched to a gene. The CDR3 is 15 residues long. CDR3 in amino acids: CASSSDWDRPYGYTF. The CDR3 DNA reads TGTGCCAGCAGCTCCGATTGGGACAGACCGTATGGCTACACCTTC.

As concerns this clone: One end of the junction varies from germline; a read error may be responsible. The chain uses TRBV10-3 and TRBJ2-7; 10 nucleotides line up with TRBD2. This CDR3 has 15 residues. Germline loops: CDR1 ENHRY, CDR2 SYGVKD. In nucleotides, the CDR3 is TGTGCCATCTGTGATTTTTTAGCGGGGGGACCCGAGCAGTACTTC. It yields the protein CAICDFLAGGPEQYF.